At least ten counts were recorded for the clone carrying this T cell receptor beta chain. Its antigen is unidentified. The source of the sample is a study of T-cell memory formation after mild COVID-19. TCRdb re-called the 5' RACE reads with MiXCR, one entry per CDR3 protein. The data show 50,000 or so distinct CDR3 sequences, 25% to 35% seen once. The CDR3 has 14 amino acids. Trimming removed 1 base from V and 5 bases from J, with 10 bases in between. CDR1 and CDR2 (germline): KGHDR, SFDVKD. Study results and caveats: Clones contracting over day 15 to 85 were CD4/CD8 balanced, with later expanders leaning CD4+.

This clonotype originated in a man aged 18-30 years who had mild COVID-19 (a few samples of this study predate the infection). Cell type and time point are not known. Sequenced: PBMCs or a T cell subset sorted from them (not recorded which). This chain connects TRBV24-1 to TRBJ2-5; D is unresolved. The CDR3 loop is CATSDFRTVETQYF. CDR3 coding DNA: TGTGCCACCAGTGATTTCCGGACCGTGGAGACCCAGTACTTC.